A single sample gave rise to the 8 T cell receptor beta chains below, sequenced in a study of cytomegalovirus exposure and HLA in healthy donors. With 60 Vbeta and 13 Jbeta primers, the PCR was carried out. Produced via immunoSEQ multiplex PCR; TCRdb's table is partial and in-frame only. This sample has 130,000 or so clones, with about 80% found just once. Sequenced input: PBMCs. All receptors derive from a woman in her 50s in good health and CMV-seropositive.

This chain uses TRBV28 with TRBJ2-6; tentatively, D is TRBD2 (6 bases). This CDR3 region has 16 residues. CDR1 and CDR2 from the germline V gene are MDHEN and SYDVKM. V was shortened by 7 bases and J by 0 bases, with 13 bases between the two germline ends. CDR3 protein: CASTSGDLSGANVLTF. For the CDR3, the DNA is TGTGCCAGCACCTCGGGGGACCTCTCTGGGGCCAACGTCCTGACTTTC. Supplemented by reference TRBV28 and TRBJ2-6, the full variable domain reads DVKVTQSSRYLVKRTGEKVFLECVQDMDHENMFWYRQDPGLGLRLIYFSYDVKMKEKGDIPEGYSVSREKKERFSLILESASTNQTSMYLCASTSGDLSGANVLTFGAGSRLTVL.

The chain couples TRBV4-3 to TRBJ2-1; 10 bases line up with TRBD2. CDR1 and CDR2 from the germline V gene are LGHNA and YSLEER. The CDR3 extends over 17 amino acids. The junction had 4 bases not matched to a gene; V was cut back by 1 base and J by 1 base. CDR3 in amino acids: CASSQGSGRLSYNEQFF. The CDR3, as DNA: TGCGCCAGCAGCCAAGGTAGCGGGAGGCTGTCCTACAATGAGCAGTTCTTC.

This clone has just a few counts. The J gene is TRBJ2-7, the V gene TRBV7-9; 8 nucleotides match TRBD2. The CDR3 is 15 residues long. The J segment lost 2 bases and the V segment lost 3 bases, leaving 6 bases of the junction unmatched. CDR1 and CDR2 from the germline V gene are SEHNR and FQNEAQ (reference sequence). The CDR3 region is CASSFPSGGTYEQYF. The CDR3 DNA reads as TGTGCCAGCAGCTTCCCGAGCGGGGGTACCTACGAGCAGTACTTC.

The J gene is TRBJ2-6, the V gene TRBV7-3; TRBD1 matches 10 bases. Germline trimming cut 4 bases from V and 4 bases from J; bases unmatched to any gene: 7. Per the germline V gene, CDR1 is SGHTA and CDR2 is FQGTGA. The CDR3 totals 17 residues. CDR3 protein: CASSSTGGAVGANVLTF. CDR3 bases: TGTGCCAGCAGCTCGACAGGGGGCGCGGTAGGGGCCAACGTCCTGACTTTC.

This clone turned up a few times. This sequence joins TRBV18 and TRBJ2-6, with 7 bases fitting TRBD1. With 1 base clipped from V and 0 bases from J, the junction kept 3 bases outside the gene matches. The CDR3 spans 17 residues. CDR1 and CDR2 from the germline V gene are KGHSH and LQKENI. The chain's CDR3 is CASSPRTGNSGANVLTF. DNA of the CDR3: TGTGCCAGCTCACCACGGACAGGAAACTCTGGGGCCAACGTCCTGACTTTC.

The chain links TRBV30 to TRBJ2-1; TRBD1 matches 7 bases. The V gene's germline CDR1 is GTSNPN and CDR2 SVGIG (reference sequence). The CDR3 has 11 residues. Losses at the gene ends were 3 bases for V and 8 bases for J; bases not matched to a gene: 1. The CDR3 is CAWRQGYEQFF. In DNA, the CDR3 is TGTGCCTGGAGACAGGGGTATGAGCAGTTCTTC.

The CDR3 region has the DNA TGCAGCGTTGAAGGGGAGACTCCTAGGGCAGATACGCAGTATTTT. Protein sequence: CSVEGETPRADTQYF. The chain links TRBV29-1 to TRBJ2-3, with TRBD2 as a possible D gene (5 bases). The CDR3 loop spans 15 amino acids. V was pared by 1 base and J by 4 bases, with 15 bases between. Germline V gene data show CDR1 as SQVTM and CDR2 as ANQGSEA.

This chain joins TRBV29-1 and TRBJ1-2, with unresolved D. V was cut by 4 bases and J by 5 bases, with 17 bases left in between. The CDR3 covers 14 residues. Germline V gene lookup returns CDR1 SQVTM and CDR2 ANQGSEA. As DNA, the CDR3 is TGCAGCGTTGGGGTCCTCGGGAGGGCGTATGGCTACACCTTC. Its protein product is CSVGVLGRAYGYTF.